This T cell receptor beta chain was obtained from a study of blood T cells in healthy people across ages. Through a sample-barcoded 5' primer and a J-beta primer mix, a second PCR was run for about 7 to 12 cycles. From the 5' RACE reads, TCRdb called clonotypes with MiXCR, one entry per CDR3 protein. This sample has 600,000 to 1,000,000 distinct CDR3 sequences, with more than 45% found just once. This CDR3 is built from 12 residues. Germline loops: CDR1 SGHRS, CDR2 YFSETQ. After removal of 4 bases from V and 10 bases from J, the junction contained 7 bases not matched to a gene. This sequence joins TRBV5-1 and TRBJ1-2; TRBD1 aligns across 7 bases. The source is a man under 40 in good health. What was sequenced was blood. This CDR3 is CASSQTGEDYTF. In DNA form, the CDR3 reads TGCGCCAGCAGCCAAACAGGGGAGGACTACACCTTC.